This entry concerns a single T cell receptor (beta chain). The data stem from a study of OX40 agonist ivuxolimab in advanced cancers. Study-wide context: Each patient was given ivuxolimab into a vein every 2 weeks, at 0.01 to 10 mg/kg.

The germline gives CDR1 KGHSH, CDR2 LQKENI. V gave up 8 bases and J gave up 6 bases, with 17 bases separating them. The CDR3 contains 14 residues. Sequencing was performed with immunoSEQ multiplex PCR; in TCRdb, only in-frame clones are kept and a portion is missing. The table lists roughly 70,000 clones, about 87% of them singletons. The starting material was CD4+ or CD8+ T cells sorted from blood, obtained in a trial of the OX40 agonist ivuxolimab. The sequence was obtained from an adult with an advanced solid tumor such as melanoma, head and neck, liver or kidney cancer. The chain carries TRBV18 and TRBJ2-1; D is unclear. The CDR3 coding sequence is TGTGCCAGCATAACTTCATCCGGTATCAATGAGCAGTTCTTC. Translated, it gives CASITSSGINEQFF.